This is a list of T cell receptor beta chains from one sample in a study of regulatory T cells in long-lasting Graves disease. Using its own MiXCR run on the multiplex PCR reads, TCRdb lists one record per CDR3 protein. Here the sample spans more than 300,000 distinct CDR3 sequences, about 16% being singletons. These data were also reused for a study on T cells in Graves' hyperthyroidism and ophthalmopathy.

Source: peripheral blood mononuclear cells (PBMCs), taken at new diagnosis, from a patient treated with antithyroid drugs. Source of these receptors: a woman between 18 and 29 years old with Graves disease. Each CDR3 is given with its conserved first and last residue. Fields, in order: V gene, clone size, D gene, J gene, CDR3 protein, CDR3 DNA. D genes are given only for firm matches. Clone size is given for some rows only: seen once, a few or many times, or a class if the clone is expanded.

>TRBV7-9|many|.|TRBJ2-1
CASSTRDPYNEQFF
TGTGCCAGCAGCACCCGGGACCCGTACAATGAGCAGTTCTTC
>TRBV28|many|TRBD1|TRBJ2-7
CASSYLTDRGAEQYF
TGTGCCAGCAGCTACCTGACGGACAGGGGTGCCGAGCAGTACTTC
>TRBV30|many|.|TRBJ1-2
CAWIRPMSSWYGYTF
TGTGCCTGGATACGACCGATGAGTTCTTGGTATGGCTACACCTTC
>TRBV30|many|.|TRBJ1-5
CAWNRGDPFQPQHF
TGTGCCTGGAACCGGGGTGACCCTTTTCAGCCCCAGCATTTT
>TRBV20-1|few|.|TRBJ1-6
CSAPGDNSPLHF
TGCAGTGCACCGGGGGATAATTCACCCCTCCACTTT
>TRBV24-1|.|TRBD1|TRBJ1-5
CATSDRKQGEQPQHF
TGTGCCACCAGTGACCGAAAACAGGGGGAACAGCCCCAGCATTTT
>TRBV7-9|.|.|TRBJ2-2
CASSSMRSGELFF
TGTGCCAGCAGCTCTATGAGATCCGGGGAGCTGTTTTTT
>TRBV3-1|many|.|TRBJ1-2
CASSQRQRDYTF
TGTGCCAGCAGCCAAAGGCAGAGGGACTACACCTTC
>TRBV6-2/TRBV6-3|.|.|TRBJ1-5
CASSKIPDSNQPQHF
TGTGCCAGCAGTAAGATCCCAGACAGCAATCAGCCCCAGCATTTT
>TRBV28|many|TRBD1|TRBJ2-2
CASCYRGLGELFF
TGTGCCAGCTGCTACAGGGGGCTGGGGGAGCTGTTTTTT
>TRBV5-1|many|.|TRBJ2-3
CASSPLTGTDAQYF
TGCGCCAGCAGCCCCCTAACCGGCACAGATGCGCAGTATTTT
>TRBV6-2/TRBV6-3|many|TRBD2|TRBJ2-7
CASSELSGSSYEQYF
TGTGCCAGCAGTGAACTGAGCGGGAGTAGCTACGAGCAGTACTTC
>TRBV5-1|many|.|TRBJ2-7
CASSLQTSGRQYF
TGCGCCAGCAGCTTACAAACATCAGGTCGGCAGTACTTC
>TRBV29-1|many|TRBD2|TRBJ2-3
CSVEDRLAGTTDTQYF
TGCAGCGTTGAAGATCGACTAGCGGGGACAACAGATACGCAGTATTTT
>TRBV7-8|.|.|TRBJ2-6
CASSINNVGFSSGANVLTF
TGTGCCAGCAGCATAAACAACGTCGGATTTAGCTCTGGGGCCAACGTCCTGACTTTC
>TRBV5-1|many|.|TRBJ2-1
CASSLANPNGEQFF
TGCGCCAGCAGCTTGGCCAATCCGAATGGGGAGCAGTTCTTC
>TRBV12-3/TRBV12-4|many|TRBD2|TRBJ2-3
CASSLSSGGLGRTQYF
TGTGCCAGCAGTTTGTCAAGCGGGGGACTCGGGAGGACGCAGTATTTT
>TRBV7-9|.|.|TRBJ1-1
CATRIGNTEAFF
TGTGCCACCCGGATAGGGAACACTGAAGCTTTCTTT
>TRBV5-1|few|.|TRBJ2-4
CASSSTGVDIQYF
TGTGCCAGCAGCTCGACGGGGGTGGACATTCAGTACTTC
>TRBV27|many|.|TRBJ2-7
CASSPDRHPYEQYF
TGTGCCAGCAGTCCGGACAGACACCCCTACGAGCAGTACTTC
>TRBV9|few|TRBD2|TRBJ2-1
CASSPRTSGRLGNEQFF
TGTGCCAGCAGCCCCCGGACTAGCGGGAGACTCGGCAATGAGCAGTTCTTC
>TRBV28|many|.|TRBJ2-7
CASRDGRNYEQYF
TGTGCCAGCCGGGACGGAAGGAACTACGAGCAGTACTTC
>TRBV24-1|few|.|TRBJ2-3
CATSDFGGNTDTQYF
TGTGCCACCAGTGATTTTGGGGGTAATACAGATACGCAGTATTTT
>TRBV2|many|.|TRBJ1-1
CATEVDTEAFF
TGTGCCACCGAGGTTGACACTGAAGCTTTCTTT
>TRBV4-2|.|TRBD2|TRBJ2-5
CASRPGTSGGPGETQYF
TGTGCCAGCAGGCCCGGGACTAGCGGGGGGCCTGGAGAGACCCAGTACTTC
>TRBV7-9|many|TRBD1|TRBJ2-3
CASSLSLQGARMADTQYF
TGTGCCAGCAGCTTAAGTCTCCAGGGGGCGAGGATGGCAGATACGCAGTATTTT
>TRBV10-3|few|TRBD1|TRBJ1-6
CAISGTGRNSPLHF
TGTGCCATCAGTGGGACAGGGAGGAATTCACCCCTCCACTTT
>TRBV6-2/TRBV6-3|.|TRBD1|TRBJ1-1
CASSYLRGRGDTEAFF
TGTGCCAGCAGTTATCTCAGGGGGCGCGGAGACACTGAAGCTTTCTTT
>TRBV5-4|many|.|TRBJ2-2
CASSLEGFTAGELFF
TGTGCCAGCAGCTTGGAAGGGTTCACGGCCGGGGAGCTGTTTTTT
>TRBV30|.|.|TRBJ2-1
CAWSSNGVGEQFF
TGTGCCTGGAGTTCCAACGGTGTTGGTGAGCAGTTCTTC
>TRBV5-4|.|.|TRBJ2-2
CASSLEGLTAGELFF
TGTGCCAGCAGCTTGGAAGGGCTCACGGCCGGGGAGCTGTTTTTT
>TRBV29-1|many|TRBD1|TRBJ2-7
CSVRTGAYEQYF
TGCAGCGTCCGGACAGGGGCCTACGAGCAGTACTTC
>TRBV7-9|.|.|TRBJ1-1
CASTVLGGKNTEAFF
TGTGCCAGCACCGTACTAGGGGGAAAGAACACTGAAGCTTTCTTT
>TRBV15|.|TRBD2|TRBJ2-7
CATSGGDGPYEQYF
TGTGCCACCAGCGGGGGGGACGGACCCTACGAGCAGTACTTC
>TRBV28|few|.|TRBJ1-4
CASSPYTALEHVLFF
TGTGCCAGCAGTCCCTACACGGCACTCGAACATGTTCTGTTTTTT
>TRBV7-9|many|.|TRBJ1-1
CASSLAVGEAFF
TGTGCCAGCAGCTTAGCGGTCGGTGAAGCTTTCTTT
>TRBV5-4|.|TRBD2|TRBJ2-2
CASSSPGGRGSGELFF
TGTGCCAGCAGCTCCCCTGGCGGGAGGGGGAGCGGGGAGCTGTTTTTT
>TRBV3-1|many|TRBD1|TRBJ2-3
CASSHSGQGVTQYF
TGTGCCAGCAGCCACAGCGGCCAGGGGGTTACGCAGTATTTT
>TRBV5-1|many|TRBD1|TRBJ2-5
CASSPGTGRETQYF
TGTGCCAGCAGCCCCGGGACAGGGCGGGAGACCCAGTACTTC
>TRBV14|.|.|TRBJ1-1
CASSQVRGQAFF
TGTGCCAGCAGCCAAGTTCGGGGGCAAGCTTTCTTT
>TRBV5-5|many|TRBD2|TRBJ2-3
CASSQTSGNTDTQYF
TGCGCCAGCAGCCAGACTAGCGGGAACACAGATACGCAGTATTTT